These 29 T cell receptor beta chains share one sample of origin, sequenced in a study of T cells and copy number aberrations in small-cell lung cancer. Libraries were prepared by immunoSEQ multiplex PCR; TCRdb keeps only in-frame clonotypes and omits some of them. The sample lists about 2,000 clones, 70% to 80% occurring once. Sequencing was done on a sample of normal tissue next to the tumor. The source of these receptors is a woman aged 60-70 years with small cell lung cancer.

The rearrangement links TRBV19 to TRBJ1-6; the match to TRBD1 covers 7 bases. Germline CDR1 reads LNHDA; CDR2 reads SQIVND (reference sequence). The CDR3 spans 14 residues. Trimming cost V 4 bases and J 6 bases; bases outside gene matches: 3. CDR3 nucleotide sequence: TGTGCCAGTAGTAAGGGACAGATTAATTCACCCCTCCACTTT. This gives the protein CASSKGQINSPLHF. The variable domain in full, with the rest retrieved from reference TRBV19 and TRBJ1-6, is DGGITQSPKYLFRKEGQNVTLSCEQNLNHDAMYWYRQDPGQGLRLIYYSQIVNDFQKGDIAEGYSVSREKKESFPLTVTSAQKNPTAFYLCASSKGQINSPLHFGNGTRLTVT.

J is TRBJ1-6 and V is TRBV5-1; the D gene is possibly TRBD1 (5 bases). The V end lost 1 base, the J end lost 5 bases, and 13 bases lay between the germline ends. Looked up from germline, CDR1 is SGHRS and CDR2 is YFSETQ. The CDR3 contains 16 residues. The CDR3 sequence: CASSLSDDRHNSPLHF. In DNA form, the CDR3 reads TGCGCCAGCAGCTTGTCCGATGACAGACATAATTCACCCCTCCACTTT.

The CDR3 bases are TGTGCCAGCAGCTTCGGTTCCGCGGACACTGAAGCTTTCTTT. It is translated as CASSFGSADTEAFF. The chain joins TRBV7-9 to TRBJ1-1, with D unresolved. The CDR3 is 14 residues long. V shed 3 bases and J shed 3 bases, with 11 bases lying between them. Germline V lookup: CDR1 SEHNR, CDR2 FQNEAQ (reference sequence).

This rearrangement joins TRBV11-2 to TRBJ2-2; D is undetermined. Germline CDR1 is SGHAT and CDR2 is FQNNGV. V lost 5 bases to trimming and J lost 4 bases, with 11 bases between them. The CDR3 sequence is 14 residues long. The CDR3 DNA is TGTGCCAGCAGCGCGGACCGACGCACCGGGGAGCTGTTTTTT. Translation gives CASSADRRTGELFF. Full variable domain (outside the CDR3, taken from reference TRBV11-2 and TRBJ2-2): EAGVAQSPRYKIIEKRQSVAFWCNPISGHATLYWYQQILGQGPKLLIQFQNNGVVDDSQLPKDRFSAERLKGVDSTLKIQPAKLEDSAVYLCASSADRRTGELFFGEGSRLTVL.

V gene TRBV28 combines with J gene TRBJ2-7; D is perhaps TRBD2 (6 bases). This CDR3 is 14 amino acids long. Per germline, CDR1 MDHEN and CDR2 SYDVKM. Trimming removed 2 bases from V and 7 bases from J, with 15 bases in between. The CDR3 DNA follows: TGTGCCAGCAGTTTACAGGGACTTTCGGGTGAGCAGTACTTC. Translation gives CASSLQGLSGEQYF.

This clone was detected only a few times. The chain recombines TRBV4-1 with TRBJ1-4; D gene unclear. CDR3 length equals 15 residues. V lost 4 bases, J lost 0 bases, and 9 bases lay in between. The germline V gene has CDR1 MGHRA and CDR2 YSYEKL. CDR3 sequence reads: CASSLGLTTNEKLFF. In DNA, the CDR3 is TGCGCCAGCAGCCTAGGACTGACAACTAATGAAAAACTGTTTTTT.

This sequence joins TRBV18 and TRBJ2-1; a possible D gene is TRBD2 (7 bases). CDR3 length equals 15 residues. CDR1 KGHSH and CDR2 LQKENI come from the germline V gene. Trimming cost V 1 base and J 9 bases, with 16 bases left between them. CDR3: CASSPRGGRNGEQFF. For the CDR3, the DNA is TGTGCCAGCTCACCACGGGGGGGCCGTAATGGTGAGCAGTTCTTC.

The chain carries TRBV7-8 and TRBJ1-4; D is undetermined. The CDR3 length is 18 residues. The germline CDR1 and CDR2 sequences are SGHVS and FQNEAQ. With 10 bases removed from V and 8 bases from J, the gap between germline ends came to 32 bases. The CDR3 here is CATGSGILGGGIGEKLFF. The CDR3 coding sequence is TGTGCCACGGGGTCCGGGATTCTTGGTGGAGGGATAGGCGAAAAACTGTTTTTT.

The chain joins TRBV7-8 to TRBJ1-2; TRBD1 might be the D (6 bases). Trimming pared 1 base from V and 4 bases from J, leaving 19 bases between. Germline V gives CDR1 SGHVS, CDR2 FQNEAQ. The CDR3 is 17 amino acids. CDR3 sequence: CASSLVAGAIEVYGYTF. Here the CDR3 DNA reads TGTGCCAGCAGCTTAGTGGCAGGGGCAATCGAGGTCTATGGCTACACCTTC.

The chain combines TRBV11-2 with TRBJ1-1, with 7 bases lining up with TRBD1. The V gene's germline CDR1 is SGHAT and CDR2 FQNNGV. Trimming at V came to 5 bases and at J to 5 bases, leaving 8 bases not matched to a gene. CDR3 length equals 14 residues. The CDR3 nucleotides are TGTGCCAGCAGCATGACCGGGACAGCGACTGAAGCTTTCTTT. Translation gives CASSMTGTATEAFF.

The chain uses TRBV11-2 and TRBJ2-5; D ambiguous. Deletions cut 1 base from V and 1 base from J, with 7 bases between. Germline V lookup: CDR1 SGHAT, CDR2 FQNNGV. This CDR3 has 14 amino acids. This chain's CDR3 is CASSLGPTQETQYF. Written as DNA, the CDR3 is TGTGCCAGCAGCTTAGGGCCAACCCAAGAGACCCAGTACTTC.

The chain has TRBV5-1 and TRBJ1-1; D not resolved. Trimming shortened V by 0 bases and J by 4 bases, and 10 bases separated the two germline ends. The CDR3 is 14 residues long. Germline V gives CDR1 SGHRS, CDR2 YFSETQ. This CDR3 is CASSLASGGTEAFF. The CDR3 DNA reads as TGCGCCAGCAGCTTGGCCAGCGGAGGCACTGAAGCTTTCTTT.

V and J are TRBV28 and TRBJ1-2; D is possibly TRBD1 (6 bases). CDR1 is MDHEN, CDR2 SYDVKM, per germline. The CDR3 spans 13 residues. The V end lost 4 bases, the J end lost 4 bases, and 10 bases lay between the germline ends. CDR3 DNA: TGTGCCAGCAGTTCCGGACAGCTCTATGGCTACACCTTC. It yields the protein CASSSGQLYGYTF.

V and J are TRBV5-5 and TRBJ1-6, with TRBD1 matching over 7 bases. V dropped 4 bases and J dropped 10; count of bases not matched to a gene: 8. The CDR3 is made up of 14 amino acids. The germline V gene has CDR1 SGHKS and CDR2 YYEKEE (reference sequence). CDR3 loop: CASSPTGAGSPLHF. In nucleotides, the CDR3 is TGTGCCAGCAGCCCTACAGGGGCTGGGTCACCCCTCCACTTT.

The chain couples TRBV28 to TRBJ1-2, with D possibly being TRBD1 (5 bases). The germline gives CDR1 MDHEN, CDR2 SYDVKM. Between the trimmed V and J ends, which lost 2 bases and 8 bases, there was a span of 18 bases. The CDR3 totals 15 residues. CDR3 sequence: CASSLLNIGARGYTF. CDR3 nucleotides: TGTGCCAGCAGTTTACTAAACATAGGGGCTAGGGGCTACACCTTC.

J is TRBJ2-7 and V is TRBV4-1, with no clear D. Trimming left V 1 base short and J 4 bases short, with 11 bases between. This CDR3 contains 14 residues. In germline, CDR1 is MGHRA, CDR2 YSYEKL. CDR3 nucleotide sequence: TGCGCCAGCAGCCAAGTAGCAGTTGGTTACGAGCAGTACTTC. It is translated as CASSQVAVGYEQYF.

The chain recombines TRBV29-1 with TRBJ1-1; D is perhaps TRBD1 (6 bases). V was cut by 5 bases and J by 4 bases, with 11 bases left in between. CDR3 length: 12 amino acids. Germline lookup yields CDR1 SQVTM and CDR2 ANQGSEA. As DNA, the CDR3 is TGCAGCGTTAAACAGGGTGTCACTGAAGCTTTCTTT. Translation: CSVKQGVTEAFF.

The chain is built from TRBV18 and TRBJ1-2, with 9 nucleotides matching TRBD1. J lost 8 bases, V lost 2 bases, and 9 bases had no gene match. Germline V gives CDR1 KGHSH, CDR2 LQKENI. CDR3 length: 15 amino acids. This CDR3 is CASSPGGQGMEGYTF. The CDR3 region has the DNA TGTGCCAGCTCACCAGGCGGACAGGGGATGGAGGGCTACACCTTC.

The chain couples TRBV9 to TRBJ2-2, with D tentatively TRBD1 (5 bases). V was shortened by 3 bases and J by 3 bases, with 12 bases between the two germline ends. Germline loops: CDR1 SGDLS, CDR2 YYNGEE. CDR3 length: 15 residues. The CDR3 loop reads CASSALPGYTGELFF. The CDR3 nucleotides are TGTGCCAGCAGCGCGCTTCCAGGGTACACCGGGGAGCTGTTTTTT.

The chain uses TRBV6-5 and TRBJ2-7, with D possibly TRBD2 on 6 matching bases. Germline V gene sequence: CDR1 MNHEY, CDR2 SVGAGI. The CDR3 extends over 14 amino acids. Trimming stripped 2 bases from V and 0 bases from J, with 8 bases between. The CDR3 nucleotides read TGTGCCAGCAGTTACGGGGGGATCTCCTACGAGCAGTACTTC. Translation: CASSYGGISYEQYF.

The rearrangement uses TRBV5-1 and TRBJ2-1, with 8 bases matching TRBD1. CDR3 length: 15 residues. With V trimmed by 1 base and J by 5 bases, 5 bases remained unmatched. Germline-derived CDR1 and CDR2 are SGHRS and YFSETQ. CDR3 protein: CASSLWTGPNNEQFF. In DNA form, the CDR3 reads TGCGCCAGCAGCTTGTGGACAGGGCCCAACAATGAGCAGTTCTTC.

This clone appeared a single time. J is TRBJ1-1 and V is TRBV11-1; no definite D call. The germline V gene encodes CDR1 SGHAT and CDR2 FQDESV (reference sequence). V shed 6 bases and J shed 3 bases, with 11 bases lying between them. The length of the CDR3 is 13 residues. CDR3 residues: CASRKGAYTEAFF. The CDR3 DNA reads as TGTGCCAGCAGAAAGGGAGCTTACACTGAAGCTTTCTTT.

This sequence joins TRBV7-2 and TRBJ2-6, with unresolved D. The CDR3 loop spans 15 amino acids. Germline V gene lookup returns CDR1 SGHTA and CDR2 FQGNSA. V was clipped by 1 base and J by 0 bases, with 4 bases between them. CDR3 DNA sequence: TGTGCCAGCAGCTTAGAACCCTCTGGGGCCAACGTCCTGACTTTC. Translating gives CASSLEPSGANVLTF. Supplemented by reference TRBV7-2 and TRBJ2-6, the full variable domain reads GAGVSQSPSNKVTEKGKDVELRCDPISGHTALYWYRQSLGQGLEFLIYFQGNSAPDKSGLPSDRFSAERTGGSVSTLTIQRTQQEDSAVYLCASSLEPSGANVLTFGAGSRLTVL.

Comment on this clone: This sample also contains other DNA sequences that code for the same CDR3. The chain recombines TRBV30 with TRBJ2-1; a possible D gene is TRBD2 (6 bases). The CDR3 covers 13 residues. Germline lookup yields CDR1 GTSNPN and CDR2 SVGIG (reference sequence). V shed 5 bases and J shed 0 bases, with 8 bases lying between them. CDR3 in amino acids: CAWSGSSYNEQFF. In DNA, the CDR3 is TGTGCCTGGTCCGGGAGCTCCTACAATGAGCAGTTCTTC.

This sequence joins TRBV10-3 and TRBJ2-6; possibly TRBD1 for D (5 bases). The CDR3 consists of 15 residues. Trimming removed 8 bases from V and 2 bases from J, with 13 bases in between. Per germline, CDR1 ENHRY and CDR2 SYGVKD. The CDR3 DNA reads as TGTGCCATCGGTCAGGGATACACTGGGGCCAACGTCCTGACTTTC. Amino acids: CAIGQGYTGANVLTF.

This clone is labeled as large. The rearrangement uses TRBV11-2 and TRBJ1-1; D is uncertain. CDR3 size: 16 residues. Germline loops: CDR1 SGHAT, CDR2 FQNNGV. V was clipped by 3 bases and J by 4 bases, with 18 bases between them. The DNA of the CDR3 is TGTGCCAGCAGCTTCCAAGAGTTCGTAGGAGGCACTGAAGCTTTCTTT. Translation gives CASSFQEFVGGTEAFF. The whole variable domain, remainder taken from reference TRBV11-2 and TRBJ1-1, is EAGVAQSPRYKIIEKRQSVAFWCNPISGHATLYWYQQILGQGPKLLIQFQNNGVVDDSQLPKDRFSAERLKGVDSTLKIQPAKLEDSAVYLCASSFQEFVGGTEAFFGQGTRLTVV.

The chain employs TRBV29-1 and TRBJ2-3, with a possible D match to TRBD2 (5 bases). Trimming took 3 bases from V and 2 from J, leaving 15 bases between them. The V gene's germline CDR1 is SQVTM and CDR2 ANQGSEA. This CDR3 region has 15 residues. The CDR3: CSVDLLTKLTDTQYF. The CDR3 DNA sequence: TGCAGCGTTGACCTTTTGACTAAGCTCACAGATACGCAGTATTTT.

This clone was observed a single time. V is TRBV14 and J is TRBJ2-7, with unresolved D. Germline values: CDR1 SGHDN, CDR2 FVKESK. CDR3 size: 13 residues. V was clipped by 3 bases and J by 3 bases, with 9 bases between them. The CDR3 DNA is TGTGCCAGCAGCCAGCAGGCGATCTACGAGCAGTACTTC. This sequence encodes CASSQQAIYEQYF.

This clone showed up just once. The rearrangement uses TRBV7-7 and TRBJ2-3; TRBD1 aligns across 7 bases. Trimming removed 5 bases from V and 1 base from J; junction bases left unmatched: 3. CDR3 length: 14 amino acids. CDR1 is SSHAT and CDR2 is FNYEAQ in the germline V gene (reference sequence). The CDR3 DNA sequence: TGTGCCAGCAGCCCCGGACAGGGCACAGATACGCAGTATTTT. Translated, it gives CASSPGQGTDTQYF.